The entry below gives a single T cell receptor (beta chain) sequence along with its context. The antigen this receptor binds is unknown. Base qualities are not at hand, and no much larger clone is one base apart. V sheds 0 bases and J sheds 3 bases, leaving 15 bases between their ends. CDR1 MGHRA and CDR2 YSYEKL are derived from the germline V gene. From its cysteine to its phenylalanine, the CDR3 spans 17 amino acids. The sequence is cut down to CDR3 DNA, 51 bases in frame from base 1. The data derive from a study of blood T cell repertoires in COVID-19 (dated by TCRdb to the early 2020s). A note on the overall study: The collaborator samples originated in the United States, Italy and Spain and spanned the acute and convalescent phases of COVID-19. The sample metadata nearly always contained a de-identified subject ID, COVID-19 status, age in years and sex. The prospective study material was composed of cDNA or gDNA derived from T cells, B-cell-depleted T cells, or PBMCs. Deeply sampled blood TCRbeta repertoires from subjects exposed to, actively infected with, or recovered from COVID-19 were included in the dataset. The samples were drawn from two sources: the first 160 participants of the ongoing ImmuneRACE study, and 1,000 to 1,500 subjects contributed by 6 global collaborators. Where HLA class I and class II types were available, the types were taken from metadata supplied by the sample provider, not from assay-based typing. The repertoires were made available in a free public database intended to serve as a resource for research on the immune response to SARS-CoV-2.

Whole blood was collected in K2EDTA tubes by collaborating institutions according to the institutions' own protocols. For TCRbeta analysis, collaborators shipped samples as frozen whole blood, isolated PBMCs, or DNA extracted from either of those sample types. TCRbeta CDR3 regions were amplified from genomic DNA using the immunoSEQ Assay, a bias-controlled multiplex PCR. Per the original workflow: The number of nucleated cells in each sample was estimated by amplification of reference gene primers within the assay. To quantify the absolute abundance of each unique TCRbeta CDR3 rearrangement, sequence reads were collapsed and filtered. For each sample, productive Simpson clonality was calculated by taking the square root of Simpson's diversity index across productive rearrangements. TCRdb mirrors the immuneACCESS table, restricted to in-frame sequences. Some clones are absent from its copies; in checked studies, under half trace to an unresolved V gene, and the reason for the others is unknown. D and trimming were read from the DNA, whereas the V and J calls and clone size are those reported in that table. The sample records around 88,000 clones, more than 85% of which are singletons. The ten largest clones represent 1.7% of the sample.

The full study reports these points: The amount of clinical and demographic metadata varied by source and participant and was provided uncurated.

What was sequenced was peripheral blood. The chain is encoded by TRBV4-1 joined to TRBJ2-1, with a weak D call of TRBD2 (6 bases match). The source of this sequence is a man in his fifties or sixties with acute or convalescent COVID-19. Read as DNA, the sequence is TGCGCCAGCAGCCAAGATGGGGAGGCCCGCCTCTACAATGAGCAGTTCTTC. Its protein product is CASSQDGEARLYNEQFF.